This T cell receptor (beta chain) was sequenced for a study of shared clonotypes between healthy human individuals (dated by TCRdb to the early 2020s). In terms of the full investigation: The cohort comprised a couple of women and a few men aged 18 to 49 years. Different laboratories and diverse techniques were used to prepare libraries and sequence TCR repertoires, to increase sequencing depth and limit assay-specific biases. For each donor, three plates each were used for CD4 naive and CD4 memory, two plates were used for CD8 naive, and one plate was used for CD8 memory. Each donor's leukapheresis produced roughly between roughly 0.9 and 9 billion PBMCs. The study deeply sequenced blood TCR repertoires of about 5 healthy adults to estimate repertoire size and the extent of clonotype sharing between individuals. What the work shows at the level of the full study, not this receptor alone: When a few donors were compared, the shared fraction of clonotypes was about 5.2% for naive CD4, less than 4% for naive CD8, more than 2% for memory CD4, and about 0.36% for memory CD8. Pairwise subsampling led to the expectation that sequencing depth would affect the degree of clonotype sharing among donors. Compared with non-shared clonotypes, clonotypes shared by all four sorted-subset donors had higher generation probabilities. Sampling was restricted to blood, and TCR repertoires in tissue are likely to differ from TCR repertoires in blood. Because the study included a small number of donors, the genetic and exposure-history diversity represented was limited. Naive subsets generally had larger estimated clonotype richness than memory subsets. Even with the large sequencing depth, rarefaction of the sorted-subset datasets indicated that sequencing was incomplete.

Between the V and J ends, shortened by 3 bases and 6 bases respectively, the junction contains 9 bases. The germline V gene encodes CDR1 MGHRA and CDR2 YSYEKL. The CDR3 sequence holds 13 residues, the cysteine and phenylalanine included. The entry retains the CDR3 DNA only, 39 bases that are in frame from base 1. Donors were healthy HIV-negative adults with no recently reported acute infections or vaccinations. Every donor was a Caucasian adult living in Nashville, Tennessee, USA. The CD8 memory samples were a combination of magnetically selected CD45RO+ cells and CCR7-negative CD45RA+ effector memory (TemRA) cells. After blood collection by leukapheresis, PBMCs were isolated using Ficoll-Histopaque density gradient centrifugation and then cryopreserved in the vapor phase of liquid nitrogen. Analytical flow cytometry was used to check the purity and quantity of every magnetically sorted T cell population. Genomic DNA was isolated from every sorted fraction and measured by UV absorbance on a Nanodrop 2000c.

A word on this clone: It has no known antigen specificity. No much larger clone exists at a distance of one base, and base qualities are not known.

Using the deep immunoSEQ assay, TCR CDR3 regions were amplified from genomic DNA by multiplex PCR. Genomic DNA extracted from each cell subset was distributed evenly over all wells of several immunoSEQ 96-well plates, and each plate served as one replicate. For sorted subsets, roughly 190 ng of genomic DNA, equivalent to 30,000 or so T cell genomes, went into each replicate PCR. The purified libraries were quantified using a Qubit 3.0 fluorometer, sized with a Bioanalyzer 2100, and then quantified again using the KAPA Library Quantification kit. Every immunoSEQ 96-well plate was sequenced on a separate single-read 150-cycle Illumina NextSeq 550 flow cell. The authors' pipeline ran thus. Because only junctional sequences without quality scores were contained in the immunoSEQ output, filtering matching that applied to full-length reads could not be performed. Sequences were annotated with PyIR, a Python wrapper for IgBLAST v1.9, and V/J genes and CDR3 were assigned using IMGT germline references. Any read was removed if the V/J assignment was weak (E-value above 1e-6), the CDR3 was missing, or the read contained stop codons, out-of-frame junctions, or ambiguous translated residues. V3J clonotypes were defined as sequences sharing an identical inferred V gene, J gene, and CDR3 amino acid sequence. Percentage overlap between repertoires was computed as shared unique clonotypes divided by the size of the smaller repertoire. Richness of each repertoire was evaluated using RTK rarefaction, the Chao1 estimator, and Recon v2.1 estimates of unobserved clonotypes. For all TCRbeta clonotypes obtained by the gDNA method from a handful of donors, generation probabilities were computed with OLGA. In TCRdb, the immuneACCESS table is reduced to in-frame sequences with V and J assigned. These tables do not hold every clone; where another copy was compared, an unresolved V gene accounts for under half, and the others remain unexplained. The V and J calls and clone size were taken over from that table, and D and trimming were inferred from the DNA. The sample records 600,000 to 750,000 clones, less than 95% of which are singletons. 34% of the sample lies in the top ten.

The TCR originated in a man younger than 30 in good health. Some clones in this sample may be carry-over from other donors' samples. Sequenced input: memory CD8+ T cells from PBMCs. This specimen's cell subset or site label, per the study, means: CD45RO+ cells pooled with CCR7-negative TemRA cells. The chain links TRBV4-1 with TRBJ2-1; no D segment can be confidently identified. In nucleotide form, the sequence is TGCGCCAGCAGCCAGAGTCCCGGCAATGAGCAGTTCTTC. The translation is CASSQSPGNEQFF.